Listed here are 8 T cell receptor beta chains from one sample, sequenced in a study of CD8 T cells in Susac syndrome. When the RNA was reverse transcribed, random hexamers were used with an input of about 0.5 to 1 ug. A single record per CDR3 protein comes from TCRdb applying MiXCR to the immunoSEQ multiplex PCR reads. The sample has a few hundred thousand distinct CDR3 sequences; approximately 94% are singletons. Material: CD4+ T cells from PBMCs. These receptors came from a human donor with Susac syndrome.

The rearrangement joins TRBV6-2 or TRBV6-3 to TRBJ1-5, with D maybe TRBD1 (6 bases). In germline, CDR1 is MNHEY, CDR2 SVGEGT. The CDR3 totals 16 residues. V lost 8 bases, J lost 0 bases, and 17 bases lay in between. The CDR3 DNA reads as TGTGCCAGCGCCAGGGGACCTGGTTATAGCAATCAGCCCCAGCATTTT. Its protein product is CASARGPGYSNQPQHF.

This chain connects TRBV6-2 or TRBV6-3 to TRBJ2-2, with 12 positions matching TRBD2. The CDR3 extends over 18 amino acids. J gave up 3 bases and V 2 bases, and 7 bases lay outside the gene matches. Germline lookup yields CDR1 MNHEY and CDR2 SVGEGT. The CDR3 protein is CASSYQGLAGPYTGELFF. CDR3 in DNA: TGTGCCAGCAGTTACCAAGGACTAGCGGGGCCCTACACCGGGGAGCTGTTTTTT.

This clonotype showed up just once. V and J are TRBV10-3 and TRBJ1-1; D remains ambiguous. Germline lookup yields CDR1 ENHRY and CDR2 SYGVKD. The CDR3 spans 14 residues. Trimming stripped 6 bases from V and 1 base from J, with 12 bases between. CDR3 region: CAISPLSENTEAFF. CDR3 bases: TGTGCCATCAGCCCCTTAAGTGAGAACACTGAAGCTTTCTTT.

The CDR3: CASSQSGGEQETQYF. The CDR3 coding sequence is TGTGCCAGCAGCCAAAGCGGGGGGGAACAAGAGACCCAGTACTTC. The gene calls are TRBV7-3 and TRBJ2-5; 10 bases match TRBD2. V was pared by 5 bases and J by 2 bases, with 5 bases of the junction left unmatched. Germline V CDR1 and CDR2: SGHTA, FQGTGA. The CDR3 has 15 amino acids. Looking up the rest from reference TRBV7-3 and TRBJ2-5 gives the full variable domain: GAGVSQTPSNKVTEKGKYVELRCDPISGHTALYWYRQSLGQGPEFLIYFQGTGAADDSGLPNDRFFAVRPEGSVSTLKIQRTERGDSAVYLCASSQSGGEQETQYFGPGTRLLVL.

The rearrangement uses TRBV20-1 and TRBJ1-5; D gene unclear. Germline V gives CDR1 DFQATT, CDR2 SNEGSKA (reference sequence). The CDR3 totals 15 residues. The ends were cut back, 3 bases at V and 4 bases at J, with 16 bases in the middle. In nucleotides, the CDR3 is TGCAGTGCTAGTCCCCCGGCTCATGGTAATCAGCCCCAGCATTTT. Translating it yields CSASPPAHGNQPQHF.

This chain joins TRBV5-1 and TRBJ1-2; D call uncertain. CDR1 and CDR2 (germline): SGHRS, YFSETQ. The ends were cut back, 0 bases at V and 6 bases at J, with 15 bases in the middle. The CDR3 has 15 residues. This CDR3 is CASSLELPANHGYTF. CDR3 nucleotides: TGCGCCAGCAGCTTGGAACTTCCCGCGAATCATGGCTACACCTTC. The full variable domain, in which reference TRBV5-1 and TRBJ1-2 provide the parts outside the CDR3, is KAGVTQTPRYLIKTRGQQVTLSCSPISGHRSVSWYQQTPGQGLQFLFEYFSETQRNKGNFPGRFSGRQFSNSRSEMNVSTLELGDSALYLCASSLELPANHGYTFGSGTRLTVV.

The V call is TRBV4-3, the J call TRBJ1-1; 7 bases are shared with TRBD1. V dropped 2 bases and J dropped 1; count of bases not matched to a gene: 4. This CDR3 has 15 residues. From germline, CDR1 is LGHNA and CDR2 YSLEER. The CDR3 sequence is CASSQPGTENTEAFF. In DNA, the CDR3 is TGCGCCAGCAGCCAACCCGGGACAGAGAACACTGAAGCTTTCTTT.

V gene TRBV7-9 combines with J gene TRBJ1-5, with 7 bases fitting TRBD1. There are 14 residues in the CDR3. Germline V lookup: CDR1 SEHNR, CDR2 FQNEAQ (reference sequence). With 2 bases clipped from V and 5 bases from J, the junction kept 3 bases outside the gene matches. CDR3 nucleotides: TGTGCCAGCAGCTTATCAGGGGGAGATCAGCCCCAGCATTTT. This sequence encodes CASSLSGGDQPQHF.